This entry features one TCR beta chain sequence. Generated by immunoSEQ multiplex PCR, the TCRdb table keeps only in-frame clones and is missing some. The sample records 56,000 or so clones, around 84% being singletons. The data derive from a study of blood T cell repertoires in COVID-19. The germline CDR1 and CDR2 sequences are LNHNV and YYDKDF (reference sequence). The CDR3 consists of 12 residues. V was shortened by 6 bases and J by 7 bases, with 11 bases between the two germline ends. This TCR came from a human donor in a cohort sampled during active COVID-19. The sequenced sample consisted of peripheral blood. The chain carries TRBV15 and TRBJ2-3; no firm D call. The CDR3 DNA reads as TGTGCCACCAGTCAGACAAGTAATACGCAGTATTTT. This codes for CATSQTSNTQYF. The full variable domain, with the rest looked up from reference TRBV15 and TRBJ2-3, is DAMVIQNPRYQVTQFGKPVTLSCSQTLNHNVMYWYQQKSSQAPKLLFHYYDKDFNNEADTPDNFQSRRPNTSFCFLDIRSPGLGDTAMYLCATSQTSNTQYFGPGTRLTVL.